The T cell receptor (beta chain) described here comes from a study of shared clonotypes between healthy human individuals. The CDR3 runs to 15 residues. Germline lookup yields CDR1 LNHDA and CDR2 SQIVND (reference sequence). Trimming shortened V by 3 bases and J by 1 base, and 12 bases separated the two germline ends. The naive CD8 population came from CD45RO-negative cells selected for CCR7, without terminally differentiated effector memory CD45RA+ cells. Here immunoSEQ multiplex PCR was the method, and the copy in TCRdb shows in-frame clones only, minus some. The data contain around 2.1 million clones, roughly 91% of them seen just once; the ten biggest clones take up 1.7%.

The chain employs TRBV19 and TRBJ2-5; a weak D match, TRBD2 (5 bases). This sequence was found in a man aged 18 to 30 in good health. Some clones in this sample may be carry-over from other donors' samples. The sample comprised naive CD8+ T cells from PBMCs. CDR3 amino acids: CASSMEVRTQETQYF. The CDR3 region has the DNA TGTGCCAGTAGTATGGAGGTGAGGACCCAAGAGACCCAGTACTTC.